These 32 T cell receptor beta chains were all obtained from the same sample, sequenced in a study of beta chain features in type 1 diabetes. Reverse transcription of all isolated RNA meant that expressed TCRB transcripts were sequenced. Generated by immunoSEQ multiplex PCR, the TCRdb table keeps only in-frame clones and is missing some. The profile covers some 300,000 clones, with roughly 8% appearing a single time and 0.9% to 1.2% taken by the ten largest. The sample was central memory CD4+ T cells from blood. The receptors were sampled from a woman between 18 and 29 years old in good health.

This clone was observed a few times. The V gene is TRBV14, the J gene TRBJ2-3; the D is unclear. Per the germline V gene, CDR1 is SGHDN and CDR2 is FVKESK. The CDR3 runs to 11 residues. The V end lost 6 bases, the J end lost 8 bases, and 9 bases lay between the germline ends. The CDR3 nucleotides read TGTGCCAGCAGACTCTCCGGTACGCAGTATTTT. Amino acid sequence: CASRLSGTQYF.

With respect to this clone: In the same sample, other DNA sequences code for this CDR3. The CDR3 reads CATSGSTDTQYF. In DNA form, the CDR3 reads TGTGCCACCAGCGGTAGCACAGATACGCAGTATTTT. The chain carries TRBV15 and TRBJ2-3; D gene ambiguous. V lost 5 bases and J 0 bases, leaving 3 bases between the germline ends. CDR1 is LNHNV, CDR2 YYDKDF, per germline (reference sequence). This CDR3 has 12 amino acids.

The chain links TRBV28 to TRBJ2-7; 8 bases agree with TRBD1. The CDR3 loop spans 10 amino acids. Germline-derived CDR1 and CDR2 are MDHEN and SYDVKM. CDR3 DNA: TGTGGGACAGGGCTCCACGAGCAGTACTTC. It translates to CGTGLHEQYF.

This chain connects TRBV7-3 to TRBJ2-5, with 10 positions matching TRBD1. Trimming took 0 bases from V and 7 from J; bases not matched to a gene: 5. The CDR3 contains 15 residues. Per germline, CDR1 SGHTA and CDR2 FQGTGA. The CDR3 bases are TGTGCCAGCAGCTTAACGCCCGGGACAGGGGTGACCCAGTACTTC. Residues: CASSLTPGTGVTQYF.

The rearrangement joins TRBV4-3 to TRBJ2-3; maybe TRBD2 (5 bases). Germline V lookup: CDR1 LGHNA, CDR2 YSLEER. The CDR3 is made up of 15 amino acids. Trimming shortened V by 3 bases and J by 1 base, and 11 bases separated the two germline ends. The CDR3 loop reads CASSHERRGTDTQYF. CDR3 DNA: TGCGCCAGCAGCCACGAGAGGCGGGGCACAGATACGCAGTATTTT.

This clone was counted only a few times. The V gene is TRBV7-2, the J gene TRBJ2-7; D remains unclear. Germline V gene data show CDR1 as SGHTA and CDR2 as FQGNSA. The CDR3 has 15 residues. The V gene lost 1 base and the J gene lost 6 bases, with 16 bases spanning the gap. The CDR3 coding sequence is TGTGCCAGCAGCTTAGAAAAGGCAGTATTTAGCGAGCAGTACTTC. Its protein is CASSLEKAVFSEQYF.

This clone was counted ten times or more. The gene calls are TRBV28 and TRBJ2-6; possible D gene TRBD1, 6 bases. The length of the CDR3 is 16 residues. Germline lookup yields CDR1 MDHEN and CDR2 SYDVKM. Trimming took off 8 bases at V and 0 bases at J, with 14 bases between the two ends. This CDR3 reads CASGPGHNSGANVLTF. The DNA of the CDR3 is TGTGCCAGCGGCCCGGGACATAACTCTGGGGCCAACGTCCTGACTTTC.

In this sample, this clone turned up a few times. The CDR3 DNA reads as TGTGCCAGCAGTTTAACAGGGGGAGGGACTGAAGCTTTCTTT. Translated: CASSLTGGGTEAFF. The gene calls are TRBV7-8 and TRBJ1-1, with TRBD1 identical over 8 bases. The V gene's germline CDR1 is SGHVS and CDR2 FQNEAQ. Germline trimming cut 6 bases from V and 5 bases from J; bases unmatched to any gene: 8. CDR3 length: 14 residues.

This rearrangement joins TRBV7-2 to TRBJ2-7; no clear D gene. This CDR3 is built from 15 residues. Germline loops: CDR1 SGHTA, CDR2 FQGNSA. V was cut by 2 bases and J by 2 bases, with 13 bases left in between. The CDR3 DNA reads TGTGCCAGCAGCTTAAGCTCGAGCCCTACCTACGAGCAGTACGTC. Translation: CASSLSSSPTYEQYV.

This clone has at least ten counts. The chain carries TRBV9 and TRBJ1-4; TRBD1 might be the D (5 bases). Trimming stripped 0 bases from V and 12 bases from J, with 9 bases between. The CDR3 extends over 12 amino acids. Looked up from germline, CDR1 is SGDLS and CDR2 is YYNGEE. The DNA for the CDR3 is TGTGCCAGCAGCGTAGTGAGGGGAGAACTGTTTTTT. It specifies CASSVVRGELFF.

The chain joins TRBV19 to TRBJ1-2; no firm D call. V lost 7 bases and J 0 bases, leaving 15 bases between the germline ends. The CDR3 spans 15 residues. Germline loops: CDR1 LNHDA, CDR2 SQIVND (reference sequence). The CDR3 region is CASTPDVIANYGYTF. The CDR3 nucleotides read TGTGCCAGTACTCCGGATGTTATAGCTAACTATGGCTACACCTTC.

This chain uses TRBV11-2 with TRBJ2-7; D possibly corresponds to TRBD1 (5 bases). V was pared by 5 bases and J by 3 bases, with 17 bases between. Germline V lookup: CDR1 SGHAT, CDR2 FQNNGV. The CDR3 length is 15 residues. The CDR3 loop is CASSRMGHTGYEQYF. Written as DNA, the CDR3 is TGTGCCAGCAGCCGAATGGGGCACACGGGCTACGAGCAGTACTTC.

This rearrangement joins TRBV19 to TRBJ2-2; no clear D. This CDR3 has 16 residues. With 5 bases removed from V and 0 bases from J, the gap between germline ends came to 13 bases. Germline CDR1 LNHDA, CDR2 SQIVND (reference sequence). The DNA of the CDR3 is TGTGCCAGTAGTCTCGAGACTGGTACGAACACCGGGGAGCTGTTTTTT. It specifies CASSLETGTNTGELFF. The complete variable domain, with remaining parts taken from reference TRBV19 and TRBJ2-2, reads DGGITQSPKYLFRKEGQNVTLSCEQNLNHDAMYWYRQDPGQGLRLIYYSQIVNDFQKGDIAEGYSVSREKKESFPLTVTSAQKNPTAFYLCASSLETGTNTGELFFGEGSRLTVL.

This clone was seen more than once but under ten times. J is TRBJ2-2 and V is TRBV29-1; 7 bases match TRBD1. This CDR3 comprises 15 residues. V shed 7 bases, J shed 3 bases, and the junction held 11 bases outside the gene matches. Germline CDR1 reads SQVTM; CDR2 reads ANQGSEA. The CDR3 nucleotides are TGCAGCGCCACTAAAACAGGGGTCGACACCGGGGAGCTGTTTTTT. Translation: CSATKTGVDTGELFF.

To note about this clone: Other DNA sequences within the sample encode an identical CDR3. CDR3 coding DNA: TGTGCCAGCAGCAAAGGGCGGACAGACGAGCAATACGTC. As protein: CASSKGRTDEQYV. The chain is built from TRBV21-1 and TRBJ2-7; the table names TRBD1, a call not compared with the DNA. TRBV21-1 represents a pseudogene. The CDR3 extends over 13 amino acids.

At least ten counts were recorded for this clone. The chain has TRBV11-2 and TRBJ2-3; D is unclear. Germline V gene data show CDR1 as SGHAT and CDR2 as FQNNGV. This CDR3 is 16 amino acids long. V was clipped by 1 base and J by 3 bases, with 14 bases between them. CDR3 nucleotides: TGTGCCAGCAGCTTAGGGTGGGGTCGGAGAACAGATACGCAGTATTTT. It translates to CASSLGWGRRTDTQYF.

The rearrangement uses TRBV7-2 and TRBJ2-7, with 8 nucleotides matching TRBD2. Germline CDR1 reads SGHTA; CDR2 reads FQGNSA. The CDR3 covers 16 residues. Trimming took 0 bases from V and 3 from J; bases not matched to a gene: 7. This CDR3 is CASSLAASGSIYEQYF. The CDR3 DNA sequence: TGTGCCAGCAGCTTAGCGGCTAGCGGGTCAATCTACGAGCAGTACTTC.

This rearrangement joins TRBV4-2 to TRBJ2-1; 8 nucleotides agree with TRBD1. The CDR3 runs to 17 residues. V gave up 4 bases and J gave up 9 bases; unmatched junction bases: 17. Per the germline V gene, CDR1 is LGHNA and CDR2 is YNFKEQ. CDR3 sequence (DNA): TGTGCCAGCAGCCGGCAGGTGCAGAGACAGGGGCCAGGTGAGCAGTTCTTC. Translation gives CASSRQVQRQGPGEQFF.

This chain joins TRBV5-1 and TRBJ1-2; D is perhaps TRBD1 (5 bases). The CDR3 loop spans 14 amino acids. Trimming took off 4 bases at V and 5 bases at J, with 15 bases between the two ends. Per the germline V gene, CDR1 is SGHRS and CDR2 is YFSETQ. The CDR3 region is CASSLGTIAYGYTF. CDR3 nucleotide sequence: TGCGCCAGCAGCCTGGGGACTATTGCGTATGGCTACACCTTC.

This clone has only a few counts. This chain uses TRBV5-1 with TRBJ1-2; D is uncertain. Germline CDR1 reads SGHRS; CDR2 reads YFSETQ. CDR3 length equals 12 residues. V lost 4 bases, J lost 1 base, and 5 bases lay in between. The CDR3 spells CASSRVNYGYTF. The CDR3 DNA reads as TGCGCCAGCAGCCGGGTTAACTATGGCTACACCTTC.

The chain carries TRBV6-5 and TRBJ1-1, with TRBD1 matching over 7 bases. Germline assignment: CDR1 MNHEY and CDR2 SVGAGI. V shed 6 bases, J shed 6 bases, and the junction held 7 bases outside the gene matches. The CDR3 is 13 amino acids. Here the CDR3 reads CASSQGGMAEAFF. The CDR3 DNA reads as TGTGCCAGCAGCCAGGGGGGGATGGCTGAAGCTTTCTTT.

The DNA of the CDR3 is TGTGCTAGTGGTTTGGGGACTAGCGAACAAGAGACCCAGTACTTC. It translates to CASGLGTSEQETQYF. The chain employs TRBV12-5 and TRBJ2-5; TRBD2 aligns across 9 bases. Germline V CDR1 and CDR2: LGHNT, FRNRAP. V gave up 1 base and J gave up 2 bases; unmatched junction bases: 2. CDR3 length: 15 residues.

The chain links TRBV6-5 to TRBJ2-3; weak D call: TRBD1 (6 bases). There are 13 residues in the CDR3. The V gene's germline CDR1 is MNHEY and CDR2 SVGAGI. The CDR3 loop reads CAIPGDITDTQYF. As DNA, the CDR3 is TGTGCTATTCCCGGGGACATCACAGATACGCAGTATTTT.

The gene calls are TRBV19 and TRBJ1-2; D is possibly TRBD1 (5 bases). The V gene lost 10 bases and the J gene lost 2 bases, with 20 bases spanning the gap. Germline V gene lookup returns CDR1 LNHDA and CDR2 SQIVND (reference sequence). The CDR3 is 15 residues long. Here the CDR3 reads CATPAGAAGNYGYTF. The CDR3 DNA reads TGTGCCACCCCCGCCGGGGCTGCCGGAAACTATGGCTACACCTTC.

The table lists this clone with many counts. The chain recombines TRBV4-3 with TRBJ1-4; D not resolved. Trimming removed 4 bases at V and 0 bases at J, with 9 bases between. This CDR3 has 15 residues. Germline-derived CDR1 and CDR2 are LGHNA and YSLEER. The CDR3 coding sequence is TGCGCCAGCAGCCGAGGACCGGCAACTAATGAAAAACTGTTTTTT. Translating it yields CASSRGPATNEKLFF.

This clone appeared a few times. The rearrangement joins TRBV7-9 to TRBJ1-2; no clear D gene. The V and J ends lost 2 bases and 8 bases respectively, with 21 bases between them. The CDR3 totals 16 residues. Per germline, CDR1 SEHNR and CDR2 FQNEAQ (reference sequence). Here the CDR3 reads CASSLTGLIYAGGYTF. CDR3 bases: TGTGCCAGCAGCTTAACGGGATTGATATATGCCGGAGGCTACACCTTC.

This clone was observed many times. The J gene is TRBJ1-3, the V gene TRBV14; no definite D call. Germline V gene lookup returns CDR1 SGHDN and CDR2 FVKESK. Trimming took 3 bases from V and 5 from J, leaving 11 bases between them. The CDR3 length is 14 residues. The CDR3 loop reads CASSHYSGRNTIYF. CDR3 DNA sequence: TGTGCCAGCAGCCATTACTCGGGAAGAAACACCATATATTTT.

V usage is TRBV2 and J usage is TRBJ2-1; D gene unclear. This CDR3 contains 13 residues. Germline V gene data show CDR1 as SNHLY and CDR2 as FYNNEI. The germline V and J ends were trimmed by 4 bases and 4 bases, with 8 bases remaining between them. The CDR3 bases are TGTGCCAGCAGTGCGGTGAGGTACAATGAGCAGTTCTTC. Translated, it gives CASSAVRYNEQFF.

The table lists this clone with a few counts. V gene TRBV7-9 combines with J gene TRBJ2-5; possibly TRBD1 for D (8 bases). The J call is in doubt because the DNA end fits TRBJ2-7 better. CDR3 length equals 15 residues. Looked up from germline, CDR1 is SEHNR and CDR2 is FQNEAQ (reference sequence). Here the CDR3 DNA reads TGTGCCAGCAGCTCGGACAGGGAGGGGCGCTACGAGCAGTACTTC. Its translation is CASSSDREGRYEQYF.

This clone came up a few times. The CDR3 DNA is TGTGCCAGCAGCCACTCACCGGGGCTTAAGTACTCTGGGGCCAACGTCCTGACTTTC. Protein product: CASSHSPGLKYSGANVLTF. The genes are TRBV7-9 and TRBJ2-6; D tentatively fits TRBD1 or TRBD2 (5 bases each). The V end lost 5 bases, the J end lost 0 bases, and 20 bases lay between the germline ends. The CDR3 has 19 residues. Germline CDR1 SEHNR, CDR2 FQNEAQ (reference sequence).

This chain connects TRBV11-2 to TRBJ2-1; D is uncertain. The CDR3 contains 14 residues. V was pared by 0 bases and J by 5 bases, with 8 bases between. Germline V CDR1 and CDR2: SGHAT, FQNNGV. The CDR3 loop is CASSLDLPNNEQFF. CDR3 bases: TGTGCCAGCAGCTTAGATCTACCAAACAATGAGCAGTTCTTC.

The V call is TRBV4-3, the J call TRBJ1-6; D unclear. Trimming removed 0 bases at V and 7 bases at J, with 13 bases between. CDR3 length: 16 amino acids. Germline V lookup: CDR1 LGHNA, CDR2 YSLEER. The CDR3 reads CASSQDWQAPNSPLHF. As DNA, the CDR3 is TGCGCCAGCAGCCAAGATTGGCAGGCTCCAAATTCACCCCTCCACTTT.